A selection of T cell receptor beta chains follows, all from one sample in a study of T-cell reconstitution after alpha-beta-depleted transplantation in children. TCRdb reprocessed the PCR reads via MiXCR and lists one record per CDR3 protein. Among a few hundred thousand distinct CDR3 sequences listed, about a tenth were seen once. The source was PBMCs from the stem cell graft donor, collected from the stem cell graft. The receptors stem from a human donor who donated a stem cell graft to a child with acute myeloid leukemia. CDR3s include the opening cysteine and the closing phenylalanine or tryptophan. Fields, in order: clone size, V gene, D gene, J gene, CDR3 protein, CDR3 DNA. A D gene is named only where the DNA matches it firmly. Clone sizes are given selectively: once, few, many, or a class where the clone is expanded.

abundance: few; v_gene: TRBV7-3; d_gene: -; j_gene: TRBJ2-3; CDR3aa: CASSLNGREDTQYF; CDR3nt: TGTGCCAGCAGCTTAAATGGGAGAGAGGATACGCAGTATTTT
abundance: -; v_gene: TRBV4-2; d_gene: -; j_gene: TRBJ1-1; CDR3aa: CASSQDRGQLVAAFF; CDR3nt: TGTGCCAGCAGCCAAGATCGGGGGCAGTTAGTGGCTGCTTTCTTT
abundance: -; v_gene: TRBV29-1; d_gene: TRBD1; j_gene: TRBJ2-5; CDR3aa: CSSQLQQGIETQYF; CDR3nt: TGCAGCAGCCAACTTCAACAGGGGATAGAGACCCAGTACTTC
abundance: -; v_gene: TRBV4-1; d_gene: -; j_gene: TRBJ1-6; CDR3aa: CASSQDELDSYNSPLHF; CDR3nt: TGCGCCAGCAGCCAAGATGAGTTAGATTCCTATAATTCACCCCTCCACTTT
abundance: -; v_gene: TRBV12-3/TRBV12-4; d_gene: -; j_gene: TRBJ2-2; CDR3aa: CASSLVIGAGELFF; CDR3nt: TGTGCCAGCAGTTTGGTGATCGGGGCCGGGGAGCTGTTTTTT
abundance: many; v_gene: TRBV4-3; d_gene: -; j_gene: TRBJ1-4; CDR3aa: CASSQDGRGGNEKLFF; CDR3nt: TGCGCCAGCAGCCAAGATGGGCGGGGAGGTAATGAAAAACTGTTTTTT
abundance: few; v_gene: TRBV16; d_gene: TRBD1; j_gene: TRBJ2-7; CDR3aa: CASSPHVGQGGEQYF; CDR3nt: TGTGCCAGCAGCCCACACGTGGGACAGGGCGGCGAGCAGTACTTC
abundance: -; v_gene: TRBV7-7; d_gene: -; j_gene: TRBJ1-6; CDR3aa: CASSLAKGGINSPLHF; CDR3nt: TGTGCTAGCAGCTTAGCCAAGGGGGGGATAAATTCACCCCTCCACTTT
abundance: few; v_gene: TRBV12-3/TRBV12-4; d_gene: TRBD2; j_gene: TRBJ2-2; CDR3aa: CASTSTSGRANTGELFF; CDR3nt: TGTGCCAGCACCTCGACTAGCGGGAGGGCGAACACCGGGGAGCTGTTTTTT
abundance: -; v_gene: TRBV4-2; d_gene: -; j_gene: TRBJ1-1; CDR3aa: CASSRANGLEAFF; CDR3nt: TGTGCCAGCAGCAGGGCGAATGGCTTGGAAGCTTTCTTT
abundance: few; v_gene: TRBV7-9; d_gene: -; j_gene: TRBJ2-7; CDR3aa: CASSLHQGNYEQYF; CDR3nt: TGTGCCAGCAGCTTGCACCAGGGGAACTACGAGCAGTACTTC
abundance: -; v_gene: TRBV7-2; d_gene: TRBD2; j_gene: TRBJ2-1; CDR3aa: CASSDLGTSGVNEQFF; CDR3nt: TGTGCCAGCAGCGACCTCGGGACTAGCGGGGTCAATGAGCAGTTCTTC
abundance: -; v_gene: TRBV20-1; d_gene: -; j_gene: TRBJ1-2; CDR3aa: CSARDPLGGYTF; CDR3nt: TGCAGTGCTAGAGATCCTTTGGGTGGCTACACCTTC
abundance: -; v_gene: TRBV6-1; d_gene: -; j_gene: TRBJ2-2; CDR3aa: CASRRDAAGELFF; CDR3nt: TGTGCCAGCAGGCGGGATGCGGCCGGGGAGCTGTTTTTT
abundance: -; v_gene: TRBV20-1; d_gene: TRBD1; j_gene: TRBJ2-2; CDR3aa: CCAREGAANTGELFF; CDR3nt: TGCTGTGCTAGAGAGGGGGCGGCGAACACCGGGGAGCTGTTTTTT
abundance: many; v_gene: TRBV7-2; d_gene: TRBD1; j_gene: TRBJ1-4; CDR3aa: CASSFDRVSEKLFF; CDR3nt: TGTGCCAGCAGCTTTGACAGGGTATCTGAAAAACTGTTTTTT
abundance: -; v_gene: TRBV28; d_gene: -; j_gene: TRBJ2-5; CDR3aa: CASSSVQAVQETQYF; CDR3nt: TGTGCCAGCAGCTCGGTTCAGGCCGTCCAAGAGACCCAGTACTTC
abundance: -; v_gene: TRBV6-1; d_gene: -; j_gene: TRBJ2-3; CDR3aa: CASSEDPTGDTQYF; CDR3nt: TGTGCCAGCAGTGAAGACCCTACGGGAGATACGCAGTATTTT
abundance: -; v_gene: TRBV6-1; d_gene: TRBD1; j_gene: TRBJ2-1; CDR3aa: CASRNRDRGLNEQFF; CDR3nt: TGTGCCAGCAGGAACCGGGACAGGGGGCTTAATGAGCAGTTCTTC
abundance: few; v_gene: TRBV29-1; d_gene: -; j_gene: TRBJ1-2; CDR3aa: CSVEQGLDYGYTF; CDR3nt: TGCAGCGTCGAGCAGGGACTAGACTATGGCTACACCTTC
abundance: many; v_gene: TRBV6-6; d_gene: -; j_gene: TRBJ2-3; CDR3aa: CASSYKVTDTQYF; CDR3nt: TGTGCCAGCAGTTACAAGGTGACAGATACGCAGTATTTT
abundance: many; v_gene: TRBV7-2; d_gene: -; j_gene: TRBJ2-4; CDR3aa: CASSRGLGGGNIQYF; CDR3nt: TGTGCCAGCAGCCGCGGGCTAGGGGGGGGAAACATTCAGTACTTC
abundance: -; v_gene: TRBV5-5; d_gene: -; j_gene: TRBJ2-5; CDR3aa: CASSLRQDKETQYF; CDR3nt: TGTGCCAGCAGCCTTAGACAGGACAAAGAGACCCAGTACTTC
abundance: once; v_gene: TRBV5-6; d_gene: -; j_gene: TRBJ2-2; CDR3aa: CASSRYSGTTGELFF; CDR3nt: TGTGCCAGCAGCCGCTATAGCGGAACCACCGGGGAGCTGTTTTTT
abundance: -; v_gene: TRBV20-1; d_gene: -; j_gene: TRBJ2-1; CDR3aa: CSAPRTPAGNEQFF; CDR3nt: TGCAGCGCCCCCCGAACGCCCGCGGGAAATGAGCAGTTCTTC
abundance: -; v_gene: TRBV4-3; d_gene: TRBD1; j_gene: TRBJ1-5; CDR3aa: CASSRYRGENQPQHF; CDR3nt: TGCGCCAGCAGCCGGTACAGGGGCGAGAATCAGCCCCAGCATTTT
abundance: many; v_gene: TRBV20-1; d_gene: -; j_gene: TRBJ1-2; CDR3aa: CSARDPGVAGPYGYTF; CDR3nt: TGCAGTGCTAGAGACCCCGGTGTGGCTGGGCCCTATGGCTACACCTTC
abundance: few; v_gene: TRBV9; d_gene: -; j_gene: TRBJ2-3; CDR3aa: CAAHKTESPDTQYF; CDR3nt: TGTGCCGCCCACAAGACAGAGTCCCCAGATACGCAGTATTTT
abundance: many; v_gene: TRBV25-1; d_gene: -; j_gene: TRBJ2-6; CDR3aa: CASSEGVAPSGANVLTF; CDR3nt: TGTGCCAGCAGTGAGGGGGTGGCTCCCTCTGGGGCCAACGTCCTGACTTTC
abundance: many; v_gene: TRBV7-8; d_gene: TRBD1; j_gene: TRBJ2-2; CDR3aa: CASRPGTANTGELFF; CDR3nt: TGTGCCAGCAGACCCGGGACAGCGAACACCGGGGAGCTGTTTTTT
abundance: -; v_gene: TRBV20-1; d_gene: -; j_gene: TRBJ1-2; CDR3aa: CSANGYTF; CDR3nt: TGCAGTGCTAATGGCTACACCTTC
abundance: -; v_gene: TRBV20-1; d_gene: -; j_gene: TRBJ2-7; CDR3aa: CSARAAGKSSYEQYF; CDR3nt: TGCAGTGCTAGAGCTGCGGGGAAAAGCTCCTACGAGCAGTACTTC
abundance: few; v_gene: TRBV7-6; d_gene: -; j_gene: TRBJ1-4; CDR3aa: CASSLMVEATNEKLFF; CDR3nt: TGTGCCAGCAGCTTAATGGTGGAAGCAACTAATGAAAAACTGTTTTTT
abundance: -; v_gene: TRBV19; d_gene: TRBD2; j_gene: TRBJ2-7; CDR3aa: CASREAGGAYEQYF; CDR3nt: TGTGCCAGCAGGGAAGCGGGAGGTGCCTACGAGCAGTACTTC
abundance: many; v_gene: TRBV5-6; d_gene: -; j_gene: TRBJ1-2; CDR3aa: CASSLEENGYTF; CDR3nt: TGTGCCAGCAGCTTGGAGGAAAATGGCTACACCTTC
abundance: many; v_gene: TRBV29-1; d_gene: -; j_gene: TRBJ2-7; CDR3aa: CSVGGGYEQYF; CDR3nt: TGCAGCGTCGGGGGTGGGTACGAGCAGTACTTC
abundance: -; v_gene: TRBV29-1; d_gene: TRBD2; j_gene: TRBJ2-1; CDR3aa: CSSTPSGGSNEQFF; CDR3nt: TGCAGTTCAACCCCTAGCGGGGGCTCCAATGAGCAGTTCTTC
abundance: few; v_gene: TRBV12-3/TRBV12-4; d_gene: TRBD1; j_gene: TRBJ1-4; CDR3aa: CASKQGSNEKLFF; CDR3nt: TGTGCCAGTAAACAGGGGTCTAATGAAAAACTGTTTTTT
abundance: few; v_gene: TRBV9; d_gene: TRBD2; j_gene: TRBJ2-7; CDR3aa: CASSPSLAAYSYEQYF; CDR3nt: TGTGCCAGCAGCCCAAGTCTAGCGGCATATTCCTACGAGCAGTACTTC
abundance: many; v_gene: TRBV7-2; d_gene: TRBD2; j_gene: TRBJ2-5; CDR3aa: CASSLSSGETQYF; CDR3nt: TGTGCCAGCAGCTTAAGTAGCGGGGAGACCCAGTACTTC
abundance: -; v_gene: TRBV5-1; d_gene: TRBD2; j_gene: TRBJ2-3; CDR3aa: CASSLEVAGGVDTQYF; CDR3nt: TGCGCCAGCAGCTTGGAAGTAGCGGGGGGTGTGGATACGCAGTATTTT
abundance: few; v_gene: TRBV6-1; d_gene: TRBD1; j_gene: TRBJ1-1; CDR3aa: CASRMDRGGTEAFF; CDR3nt: TGTGCCAGCAGGATGGACAGGGGCGGGACTGAAGCTTTCTTT
abundance: few; v_gene: TRBV6-5; d_gene: TRBD1; j_gene: TRBJ2-3; CDR3aa: CASSYSQGGLDTQYF; CDR3nt: TGTGCCAGCAGTTACTCCCAAGGGGGCTTAGATACGCAGTATTTT
abundance: few; v_gene: TRBV29-1; d_gene: -; j_gene: TRBJ2-5; CDR3aa: CSVEWVGVETQYF; CDR3nt: TGCAGCGTTGAATGGGTGGGAGTTGAGACCCAGTACTTC
abundance: -; v_gene: TRBV20-1; d_gene: TRBD1; j_gene: TRBJ2-5; CDR3aa: CSAAGQEKETQYF; CDR3nt: TGCAGTGCTGCCGGACAGGAGAAAGAGACCCAGTACTTC
abundance: few; v_gene: TRBV19; d_gene: -; j_gene: TRBJ2-1; CDR3aa: CASSIVGVGGEQFF; CDR3nt: TGTGCCAGTAGTATCGTTGGCGTAGGGGGTGAGCAGTTCTTC
abundance: once; v_gene: TRBV5-4; d_gene: -; j_gene: TRBJ1-6; CDR3aa: CASSPGTPVTLHF; CDR3nt: TGTGCCAGCAGCCCCGGGACGCCGGTCACCCTCCACTTT
abundance: -; v_gene: TRBV12-5; d_gene: -; j_gene: TRBJ1-2; CDR3aa: CASGPETVGYTF; CDR3nt: TGTGCTAGTGGTCCGGAGACAGTTGGCTACACCTTC
abundance: -; v_gene: TRBV28; d_gene: -; j_gene: TRBJ2-7; CDR3aa: CASSSSGTSEVYEQYF; CDR3nt: TGTGCCAGCAGTTCATCCGGGACTTCCGAGGTCTACGAGCAGTACTTC
abundance: -; v_gene: TRBV24-1; d_gene: -; j_gene: TRBJ2-2; CDR3aa: CATSDFGLPNTGELFF; CDR3nt: TGTGCCACCAGTGATTTCGGCCTGCCGAACACCGGGGAGCTGTTTTTT
abundance: -; v_gene: TRBV20-1; d_gene: TRBD1; j_gene: TRBJ1-2; CDR3aa: CSARDRVRGYGYTF; CDR3nt: TGCAGTGCTAGGGACAGGGTTCGGGGCTATGGCTACACCTTC